The rows below give T cell receptor beta chains drawn from one sample of a study of blood T cell repertoires in COVID-19. Here immunoSEQ multiplex PCR was the method, and the copy in TCRdb shows in-frame clones only, minus some. Of roughly 350,000 clones listed, 80% to 95% are singletons. Material for sequencing was PBMCs or T cells enriched from blood (not recorded which). The source is a woman in her thirties who had recovered from COVID-19. Both conserved end residues are part of each CDR3. A D gene is named only where the DNA matches it firmly. Only some rows state a clone size, as once, few, many or a class for expanded clones.

>13|TRBJ1-3|TRBV12-3/TRBV12-4|.|.
CASSFRSGNTIYF
TGTGCCAGCAGTTTCAGGTCTGGAAACACCATATATTTT
>14|TRBJ2-7|TRBV28|.|.
CASSLQGVGYEQYF
TGTGCCAGCAGTTTACAAGGAGTTGGGTACGAGCAGTACTTC
>16|TRBJ1-2|TRBV11-3|.|.
CASSLGPLTGGYGYTF
TGTGCCAGCAGCTTAGGTCCCTTAACGGGGGGCTACGGCTACACCTTC
>15|TRBJ2-3|TRBV10-3|TRBD2|.
CAISALAGGTDTQYF
TGTGCCATCAGTGCGCTAGCGGGAGGCACAGATACGCAGTATTTT
>13|TRBJ2-2|TRBV27|.|few
CASSWQYTGELFF
TGTGCCAGCAGTTGGCAGTACACCGGGGAGCTGTTTTTT
>15|TRBJ1-1|TRBV2|.|.
CASSKTGGSNTEAFF
TGTGCCAGCAGTAAGACAGGCGGATCGAACACTGAAGCTTTCTTT
>13|TRBJ1-2|TRBV27|.|.
CASKGPGYYGYTF
TGTGCCAGCAAAGGACCAGGGTACTATGGCTACACCTTC
>13|TRBJ1-2|TRBV27|.|.
CASSYRRGFGYTF
TGTGCCAGCAGTTACAGGCGAGGTTTTGGCTACACCTTC
>14|TRBJ2-3|TRBV7-3|.|.
CASSLSGGTDTQYF
TGTGCCAGCAGCCTCAGTGGCGGGACAGATACGCAGTATTTT
>17|TRBJ2-7|TRBV30|TRBD1|.
CAWSARDRGVSLYEQYF
TGTGCCTGGAGTGCTCGGGACAGGGGCGTTAGCCTCTACGAGCAGTACTTC
>14|TRBJ1-6|TRBV30|.|.
CAWRGVSGNSPLHF
TGTGCCTGGAGGGGGGTTAGCGGTAATTCACCCCTCCACTTT
>15|TRBJ2-5|TRBV27|.|.
CASSFGSRLRETQYF
TGTGCCAGCAGTTTTGGGAGTCGTCTAAGGGAGACCCAGTACTTC
>13|TRBJ2-7|TRBV19|.|.
CASSMKTNYEQYF
TGTGCCAGTAGTATGAAAACTAACTACGAGCAGTACTTC
>12|TRBJ2-1|TRBV27|.|.
CASSLHSNEQFF
TGTGCCAGCAGTTTACATAGCAATGAGCAGTTCTTC
>14|TRBJ2-5|TRBV9|.|.
CASSEQGVRETQYF
TGTGCCAGCAGCGAGCAGGGTGTTCGGGAGACCCAGTACTTC
>14|TRBJ1-1|TRBV28|.|.
CASRLGQMNTEAFF
TGTGCCAGCAGACTTGGACAGATGAACACTGAAGCTTTCTTT
>15|TRBJ2-6|TRBV28|TRBD2|.
CASSIAGAGANVLTF
TGTGCCAGCAGTATAGCGGGGGCTGGGGCCAACGTCCTGACTTTC
>12|TRBJ2-5|TRBV18|.|.
CASSKPGETQYF
TGTGCCAGCTCTAAACCAGGGGAGACCCAGTACTTC
>17|TRBJ2-1|TRBV28|.|.
CASSLNFGSGPYNEQFF
TGTGCCAGCAGTTTAAACTTCGGGTCAGGGCCCTACAATGAGCAGTTCTTC
>15|TRBJ2-1|TRBV27|.|.
CASSYGTIGYNEQFF
TGTGCCAGCAGTTACGGGACAATAGGGTACAATGAGCAGTTCTTC
>13|TRBJ2-1|TRBV28|TRBD2|once
CASSWGGSNEQFF
TGTGCCAGCAGCTGGGGCGGGAGCAATGAGCAGTTCTTC
>16|TRBJ2-7|TRBV15|TRBD2|.
CATSRRPSSGEREQYF
TGTGCCACCAGCAGAAGACCCTCTAGCGGGGAGCGCGAGCAGTACTTC
>18|TRBJ1-2|TRBV28|.|.
CASRSEGEVGAAGYGYTF
TGTGCCAGCAGGTCGGAAGGAGAGGTGGGGGCGGCAGGGTATGGCTACACCTTC
>15|TRBJ1-6|TRBV27|.|.
CASSSSVGGNSPLHF
TGTGCCAGCAGTTCCTCCGTCGGGGGGAACTCACCCCTCCACTTT